Below, 25 T cell receptor beta chains from the same sample are listed, as sequenced in a study of cytomegalovirus exposure and HLA in healthy donors. PCR was performed using 60 Vbeta and 13 Jbeta primers. The repertoire was sequenced with immunoSEQ multiplex PCR; TCRdb's copy has only in-frame clones and lacks some. The sample has about 130,000 clones, around 69% seen once. The sample comprised PBMCs. The source is a human donor in good health.

This chain uses TRBV6-5 with TRBJ1-1, with TRBD1 as a possible D gene (5 bases). Between the trimmed V and J ends, which lost 6 bases and 4 bases, there was a span of 18 bases. Germline CDR1 and CDR2: MNHEY and SVGAGI. The CDR3 covers 15 residues. CDR3 sequence: CASRETEMTRTEAFF. CDR3 nucleotide sequence: TGTGCCAGCAGGGAGACAGAGATGACGCGCACTGAAGCTTTCTTT.

The rearrangement joins TRBV11-3 to TRBJ2-2, with D possibly TRBD1 on 6 matching bases. CDR1 and CDR2 (germline): SGHNT, YENEEA. V lost 0 bases and J lost 4, with 15 bases in between. The length of the CDR3 is 17 residues. The CDR3, as DNA: TGTGCCAGCAGCTTAGAAGGCTGGGGGCAGGGCACCGGGGAGCTGTTTTTT. Its protein product is CASSLEGWGQGTGELFF.

This clone appeared a single time. This chain connects TRBV19 to TRBJ2-2; 7 bases agree with TRBD1. CDR3 size: 18 residues. CDR1 is LNHDA, CDR2 SQIVND, per germline (reference sequence). Trimming at V came to 5 bases and at J to 0 bases, leaving 12 bases not matched to a gene. In DNA form, the CDR3 reads TGTGCCAGTAGTCAACAGGTGGGACAGCGAGCGAACACCGGGGAGCTGTTTTTT. Its translation: CASSQQVGQRANTGELFF.

The CDR3 here is CASSYRGMVTDTQYF. CDR3 bases: TGTGCCAGCAGTTACAGGGGTATGGTCACAGATACGCAGTATTTT. V and J are TRBV6-5 and TRBJ2-3; a weak D match, TRBD1 (5 bases). Trimming pared 2 bases from V and 2 bases from J, leaving 11 bases between. CDR3 length: 15 amino acids. Germline CDR1 MNHEY, CDR2 SVGAGI.

This chain connects TRBV7-3 to TRBJ2-3; D not resolved. This CDR3 region has 15 residues. Per germline, CDR1 SGHTA and CDR2 FQGTGA. V gave up 1 base and J gave up 3 bases, with 11 bases separating them. The CDR3 DNA reads as TGTGCCAGCAGCTTAAGCGGTTTTGGTACAGATACGCAGTATTTT. Amino acids: CASSLSGFGTDTQYF. The full variable domain, with the rest looked up from reference TRBV7-3 and TRBJ2-3, is GAGVSQTPSNKVTEKGKYVELRCDPISGHTALYWYRQSLGQGPEFLIYFQGTGAADDSGLPNDRFFAVRPEGSVSTLKIQRTERGDSAVYLCASSLSGFGTDTQYFGPGTRLTVL.

The CDR3 region has the DNA TGTGCCTGGAGGGGGAAAGGGGTCACTGAAGCTTTCTTT. It yields the protein CAWRGKGVTEAFF. The gene calls are TRBV30 and TRBJ1-1, with a possible D match to TRBD1 (5 bases). The CDR3 is 13 amino acids. V was clipped by 3 bases and J by 4 bases, with 12 bases between them. Germline V lookup: CDR1 GTSNPN, CDR2 SVGIG (reference sequence).

The V and J genes are TRBV27 and TRBJ1-6; D is unresolved. Looked up from germline, CDR1 is MNHEY and CDR2 is SMNVEV (reference sequence). The CDR3 has 14 residues. V lost 2 bases, J lost 11 bases, and 13 bases lay in between. Here the CDR3 reads CASSLVAPGAPLHF. The CDR3 nucleotides are TGTGCCAGCAGTTTAGTCGCCCCCGGGGCACCCCTCCACTTT.

J is TRBJ1-5 and V is TRBV23-1, with a possible D match to TRBD1 (6 bases). TRBV23-1 is marked as an open reading frame, function uncertain. The CDR3 has 16 residues. V was pared by 4 bases and J by 1 base, with 14 bases between. Written as DNA, the CDR3 is TGCGCCAGCAGTCCCGGCCCGGACAGAAGCAATCAGCCCCAGCATTTT. As protein: CASSPGPDRSNQPQHF.

J is TRBJ2-2 and V is TRBV7-2; no clear D. The germline V gene has CDR1 SGHTA and CDR2 FQGNSA. The V and J ends lost 2 bases and 0 bases respectively, with 10 bases between them. The CDR3 extends over 16 amino acids. The DNA for the CDR3 is TGTGCCAGCAGCTTACTTCCACAGACGAACACCGGGGAGCTGTTTTTT. It encodes CASSLLPQTNTGELFF.

CDR3 protein: CASSIEVKAGGYTF. The CDR3 DNA follows: TGTGCCAGTAGTATAGAAGTCAAAGCGGGTGGCTACACCTTC. This chain links TRBV19 with TRBJ1-2; D gene uncertain. In germline, CDR1 is LNHDA, CDR2 SQIVND (reference sequence). Trimming shortened V by 0 bases and J by 7 bases, and 12 bases separated the two germline ends. This CDR3 comprises 14 residues.

This clone appeared a few times. The chain links TRBV7-9 to TRBJ1-3; 8 bases align to TRBD1. The ends lost 3 bases at V and 0 bases at J; junction bases unmatched: 7. CDR3 size: 17 residues. CDR1 is SEHNR, CDR2 FQNEAQ, per germline (reference sequence). The CDR3 region is CASSFRDRKASGNTIYF. CDR3 sequence (DNA): TGTGCCAGCAGCTTCCGGGACAGGAAAGCCTCTGGAAACACCATATATTTT.

This clone was counted between two and nine times. The chain couples TRBV5-1 to TRBJ1-3, with TRBD1 matching over 8 bases. V lost 5 bases and J lost 0; bases outside the gene matches: 10. Germline CDR1 reads SGHRS; CDR2 reads YFSETQ. This CDR3 contains 17 residues. The CDR3 loop is CASRRFGDRLSGNTIYF. CDR3 DNA: TGCGCCAGCAGACGGTTCGGGGACAGGCTCTCTGGAAACACCATATATTTT.

The chain has TRBV19 and TRBJ1-1; D call uncertain. Per the germline V gene, CDR1 is LNHDA and CDR2 is SQIVND (reference sequence). CDR3 length equals 15 residues. Trimming took off 3 bases at V and 1 base at J, with 12 bases between the two ends. DNA of the CDR3: TGTGCCAGTAGTATTGCGCTCATCACGAACACTGAAGCTTTCTTT. It is translated as CASSIALITNTEAFF.

This clone was picked up a small number of times. The chain joins TRBV7-2 to TRBJ2-5; TRBD2 aligns across 7 bases. Germline trimming cut 5 bases from V and 2 bases from J; bases unmatched to any gene: 8. From germline, CDR1 is SGHTA and CDR2 FQGNSA. The CDR3 covers 15 residues. Here the CDR3 DNA reads TGTGCCAGCAGCCCGCGGCGGGAGCTACAAGAGACCCAGTACTTC. Translating it yields CASSPRRELQETQYF.

V and J are TRBV19 and TRBJ2-6; 9 bases are a match to TRBD2. V shed 3 bases, J shed 0 bases, and the junction held 9 bases outside the gene matches. Germline assignment: CDR1 LNHDA and CDR2 SQIVND (reference sequence). The CDR3 is 19 residues long. Written as DNA, the CDR3 is TGTGCCAGTAGTATGTGGGTAGCGGGAGCCACCTCTGGGGCCAACGTCCTGACTTTC. This encodes CASSMWVAGATSGANVLTF. Supplemented by reference TRBV19 and TRBJ2-6, the full variable domain reads DGGITQSPKYLFRKEGQNVTLSCEQNLNHDAMYWYRQDPGQGLRLIYYSQIVNDFQKGDIAEGYSVSREKKESFPLTVTSAQKNPTAFYLCASSMWVAGATSGANVLTFGAGSRLTVL.

The CDR3 loop is CASTRDRAYEQYF. In DNA form, the CDR3 reads TGTGCCAGCACCCGGGACAGGGCCTACGAGCAGTACTTC. The rearrangement joins TRBV2 to TRBJ2-7; 9 bases agree with TRBD1. The CDR3 is 13 residues long. CDR1 is SNHLY and CDR2 is FYNNEI in the germline V gene. J lost 2 bases, V lost 7 bases, and 3 bases had no gene match.

The chain is built from TRBV28 and TRBJ2-7, with 7 bases aligning to TRBD1. Germline values: CDR1 MDHEN, CDR2 SYDVKM. V trimming: 5 bases; J trimming: 4 bases; junction bases outside the gene matches: 17. The CDR3 extends over 17 amino acids. For the CDR3, the DNA is TGTGCCAGCAGTGACACCTTCAGGGGGAAGAGGGATTACGAGCAGTACTTC. Translation: CASSDTFRGKRDYEQYF.

This clone was detected only once. This chain links TRBV5-6 with TRBJ1-2, with 7 nucleotides matching TRBD1. The V and J ends lost 6 bases and 1 base, in that order; junction bases with no gene match: 3. Looked up from germline, CDR1 is SGHDT and CDR2 is YYEEEE. CDR3 length: 13 residues. For the CDR3, the DNA is TGTGCCAGCACCAGACAGGGTAACTATGGCTACACCTTC. Its protein product is CASTRQGNYGYTF.

This clone was observed a handful of times. The chain combines TRBV6-4 with TRBJ1-3; D is unresolved. This CDR3 contains 15 residues. With 0 bases removed from V and 0 bases from J, the gap between germline ends came to 6 bases. Germline CDR1 reads MRHNA; CDR2 reads SNTAGT. CDR3: CASSDSGSSGNTIYF. CDR3 DNA: TGTGCCAGCAGTGACTCTGGCAGCTCTGGAAACACCATATATTTT.

V usage is TRBV7-2 and J usage is TRBJ2-1; D is possibly TRBD2 (5 bases). The ends were cut back, 1 base at V and 7 bases at J, with 23 bases in the middle. The CDR3 totals 18 residues. Germline values: CDR1 SGHTA, CDR2 FQGNSA. The chain's CDR3 is CASSLDGIILVGVNEQFF. DNA of the CDR3: TGTGCCAGCAGCTTAGACGGAATTATACTAGTTGGGGTAAATGAGCAGTTCTTC.

J is TRBJ2-7 and V is TRBV7-9; no reliable D call. The V and J ends lost 6 bases and 3 bases respectively, with 9 bases between them. CDR1 SEHNR and CDR2 FQNEAQ come from the germline V gene (reference sequence). This CDR3 has 12 amino acids. The CDR3 nucleotides read TGTGCCAGCAGATCGGGTGTCTACGAGCAGTACTTC. It encodes CASRSGVYEQYF.

This sequence joins TRBV11-1 and TRBJ1-1; 11 bases fit TRBD1. This CDR3 comprises 17 residues. The J segment lost 5 bases and the V segment lost 5 bases, leaving 13 bases of the junction unmatched. Germline V CDR1 and CDR2: SGHAT, FQDESV (reference sequence). CDR3 in amino acids: CASSQGTGGRFLTEAFF. Here the CDR3 DNA reads TGTGCCAGCAGCCAAGGGACAGGGGGAAGATTTTTGACTGAAGCTTTCTTT. Variable domain in full (rest from reference TRBV11-1 and TRBJ1-1): EAEVAQSPRYKITEKSQAVAFWCDPISGHATLYWYRQILGQGPELLVQFQDESVVDDSQLPKDRFSAERLKGVDSTLKIQPAELGDSAMYLCASSQGTGGRFLTEAFFGQGTRLTVV.

The rearrangement joins TRBV7-2 to TRBJ1-1, with D perhaps TRBD1 (5 bases). Trimming stripped 5 bases from V and 11 bases from J, with 15 bases between. The CDR3 is 12 amino acids. Germline CDR1 reads SGHTA; CDR2 reads FQGNSA. In DNA, the CDR3 is TGTGCCAGCAGCCTCAGAGGAGGGGCCGCTTTCTTT. Translating gives CASSLRGGAAFF.

The gene calls are TRBV19 and TRBJ1-5, with D unclear. Germline CDR1 LNHDA, CDR2 SQIVND (reference sequence). The CDR3 is made up of 14 amino acids. V was trimmed by 4 bases and J by 5 bases, leaving 12 bases between them. Here the CDR3 reads CASSTGWPDQPQHF. CDR3 coding DNA: TGTGCCAGTAGTACAGGTTGGCCCGATCAGCCCCAGCATTTT.

The rearrangement links TRBV9 to TRBJ2-2; 8 bases are a match to TRBD2. With 3 bases clipped from V and 4 bases from J, the junction kept 8 bases outside the gene matches. The germline V gene encodes CDR1 SGDLS and CDR2 YYNGEE. The CDR3 is 16 amino acids. Here the CDR3 reads CASSGQAGASTGELFF. In DNA, the CDR3 is TGTGCCAGCAGCGGGCAAGCGGGGGCCAGCACCGGGGAGCTGTTTTTT.